This T cell receptor beta chain was sequenced in a study of cytomegalovirus exposure and HLA in healthy donors. Regarding the study as a whole: Most subjects had HLA-A and HLA-B alleles reportedly predicted accurately by TCR beta sequences. Highest at DRB1 and lowest at HLA-C, TCR association rates differed among HLA loci in a later analysis.

13 Jbeta primers and 60 Vbeta primers were used for the PCR. As processed by the authors: Approximately 80 million unique TCR beta chains, roughly 11 million of them shared, were counted by a later analysis. The assay was immunoSEQ multiplex PCR, and TCRdb's table has in-frame clones only and misses some. V, J and clone size are taken as reported in that table, and D and trimming were inferred from the DNA itself. There are a few hundred thousand clones in the sample; roughly 75% occur only once, and under 2% lies in the top ten. Deletions cut 5 bases from V and 0 bases from J, with 4 bases between. CDR1 and CDR2 from the germline V gene are LNHDA and SQIVND (reference sequence). This CDR3 comprises 13 residues. This clone showed up just a few times. The antigen remains unidentified.

Sequencing used PBMCs. The genes are TRBV19 and TRBJ2-2; D ambiguous. The source of this sequence is a young woman in good health and CMV-seronegative. CDR3 protein: CASSDSNTGELFF. The CDR3 coding sequence is TGTGCCAGTAGTGACTCGAACACCGGGGAGCTGTTTTTT.